The TCR beta chain under discussion was sequenced for a study of T cell changes during pregnancy in multiple sclerosis. Data came from immunoSEQ multiplex PCR; TCRdb stores just in-frame clones and leaves some out. The table shows tens of thousands of clones, with about 85% occurring only once. Germline V gives CDR1 SGHRS, CDR2 YFSETQ. This CDR3 region has 15 residues. Unmatched junction bases numbered 4, after V lost 3 bases and J lost 6 bases. J is TRBJ2-2 and V is TRBV5-1, with 11 bases lining up with TRBD1. This receptor was taken from a female donor with multiple sclerosis, enrolled in a pregnancy study. Specimen: CD4+ T cells from peripheral blood mononuclear cells, collected in the third trimester of pregnancy. CDR3 amino acids: CASSSGQGAPGELFF. The CDR3 region has the DNA TGCGCCAGCAGCTCCGGACAGGGGGCGCCCGGGGAGCTGTTTTTT.